This TCR beta chain was recovered during a study of OX40 agonist ivuxolimab in advanced cancers. Background on the study: People who had prior anti-PD-1, anti-PD-L1 or anti-CTLA-4 therapy could take part, and roughly 40% had some. Partial responses were achieved by three patients, of whom one had hepatocellular carcinoma and two had cutaneous melanoma.

As regards this clone: Antigen unknown.

Study-wide points: Patients who responded partially at 0.1-3.0 mg/kg showed clonal expansion ranking among the lowest. The authors also found low normalized T-cell clonal expansion in some nonresponders.

TCRdb's table, derived via immunoSEQ multiplex PCR, lists solely in-frame clones and lacks some. The table records approximately 35,000 clones, approximately 78% of them present only once. Germline V gene data show CDR1 as SGHTA and CDR2 as FQGTGA. The junction had 9 bases not matched to a gene; V was cut back by 5 bases and J by 5 bases. The CDR3 totals 15 residues. The specimen comprised CD4+ or CD8+ T cells sorted from blood, sampled in a trial of the OX40 agonist ivuxolimab. The clonotype originates from an adult with an advanced solid tumor such as melanoma, head and neck, liver or kidney cancer. V usage is TRBV7-3 and J usage is TRBJ2-1, with TRBD1 matching over 7 bases. The CDR3 DNA sequence: TGTGCCAGCAGCCCCACCCGGGACAGCGACAATGAGCAGTTCTTC. Protein product: CASSPTRDSDNEQFF.